This T cell receptor (beta chain) was sequenced for a study of blood T cells in healthy people across ages. Overall study findings and caveats: Comparison with aged donors showed that long-lived donors had more naive CD4+ cells and higher diversity. Roughly linear declines in TCR beta diversity per million T cells occurred with age.

For this clonotype: Its antigen is as yet unknown.

From germline, CDR1 is SGHRS and CDR2 YFSETQ. Trimming stripped 0 bases from V and 0 bases from J, with 18 bases between. CDR3 length: 18 amino acids. The use of a sample-barcoded 5' primer and a J-beta primer mix characterized a second PCR of roughly 6 to 11 cycles. TCRdb re-called the 5' RACE reads with MiXCR, one entry per CDR3 protein. The sample has around 900,000 distinct CDR3 sequences, 45% to 60% seen once. V and J are TRBV5-1 and TRBJ1-1; D may be TRBD1 (5 bases). The sequenced sample consisted of blood. This clonotype originated in a woman in her fifties or sixties in good health. CDR3 nucleotides: TGCGCCAGCAGCTTGGCCTTGGGGCAGGGACTCATGAACACTGAAGCTTTCTTT. This translates into CASSLALGQGLMNTEAFF. The full variable domain, rest sourced from reference TRBV5-1 and TRBJ1-1, is KAGVTQTPRYLIKTRGQQVTLSCSPISGHRSVSWYQQTPGQGLQFLFEYFSETQRNKGNFPGRFSGRQFSNSRSEMNVSTLELGDSALYLCASSLALGQGLMNTEAFFGQGTRLTVV.